This paragraph reports one TCR beta chain. Its specificity is unknown. The data derive from a study of OX40 agonist ivuxolimab in advanced cancers. Study information: Patients got intravenous ivuxolimab at 0.01 to 10 mg/kg every 2 weeks.

Some clones are missing from TCRdb's copy, which holds only in-frame ones; the method was immunoSEQ multiplex PCR. This table has 40,000 to 60,000 clones, around 81% appearing once. Sampling of blood occurred at baseline, cycle 4 day 1, and cycle 7 day 1. General study results and limits: Among the lowest peripheral clonal expansion occurred in 0.1-3.0 mg/kg partial responders. Dosing at 0.1 to 3.0 mg/kg was accompanied by clonal expansion of CD4+ and CD8+ blood T cells by week 6.

V lost 5 bases to trimming and J lost 3 bases; unmatched junction nucleotides: 8. Germline V gives CDR1 PRHDT, CDR2 FYEKMQ (reference sequence). The CDR3 sequence is 15 residues long. This receptor was obtained from an adult with an advanced solid tumor such as melanoma, head and neck, liver or kidney cancer. The chain uses TRBV13 and TRBJ1-1; the match to TRBD1 covers 8 bases. The sample consisted of CD4+ or CD8+ T cells sorted from blood, taken in a trial of the OX40 agonist ivuxolimab. CDR3: CASSVDRVRYTEAFF. For the CDR3, the DNA is TGTGCCAGCAGCGTGGACAGGGTTCGATACACTGAAGCTTTCTTT.